These 21 T cell receptor beta chains were all obtained from the same sample, sequenced in a study of cytomegalovirus exposure and HLA in healthy donors. The PCR made use of 60 Vbeta and 13 Jbeta primers. Sequencing was performed with immunoSEQ multiplex PCR; in TCRdb, only in-frame clones are kept and a portion is missing. Of about 77,000 clones listed, about 80% are singletons. The sequenced sample consisted of PBMCs. The source of these receptors is a man aged 40-50 years in good health and CMV-seronegative.

This clone came up a few times. This chain joins TRBV10-1 and TRBJ2-2, with a possible D match to TRBD1 (5 bases). The CDR3 spans 12 residues. The germline gives CDR1 WNHNN, CDR2 SYGVQD (reference sequence). Trimming removed 6 bases at V and 6 bases at J, with 8 bases between. The CDR3 DNA is TGCGCCAGCAGGACAGAGGCCGGGGAGCTGTTTTTT. This encodes CASRTEAGELFF.

This clone was counted a few times. The chain recombines TRBV7-8 with TRBJ2-7; TRBD1 matches at 10 bases. The germline CDR1 and CDR2 sequences are SGHVS and FQNEAQ. The CDR3 is 16 residues long. V trimming: 1 base; J trimming: 2 bases; junction bases outside the gene matches: 5. CDR3 protein: CASSLVTTGGTYEQYF. The CDR3 region has the DNA TGTGCCAGCAGCTTAGTTACGACAGGGGGCACCTACGAGCAGTACTTC.

Worth noting for this clone: An end of the junction does not agree with germline; a read error may underlie this. The V gene is TRBV7-9, the J gene TRBJ1-1, with 8 bases fitting TRBD1. The CDR3 is made up of 17 amino acids. The germline V gene encodes CDR1 SEHNR and CDR2 FQNEAQ (reference sequence). The CDR3 DNA sequence: TGTTCCAGCAGCTTACGACAGGGGCCTGCTTTGAACACTGAAGCTTTCTTT. It yields the protein CSSSLRQGPALNTEAFF. Supplemented by reference TRBV7-9 and TRBJ1-1, the full variable domain reads DTGVSQNPRHKITKRGQNVTFRCDPISEHNRLYWYRQTLGQGPEFLTYFQNEAQLEKSRLLSDRFSAERPKGSFSTLEIQRTEQGDSAMYLCSSSLRQGPALNTEAFFGQGTRLTVV.

The rearrangement links TRBV5-4 to TRBJ2-2, with TRBD2 matching over 16 bases. There are 16 residues in the CDR3. V was clipped by 3 bases and J by 6 bases; unmatched bases: 2. Germline V gene sequence: CDR1 SGHNT, CDR2 YYREEE (reference sequence). CDR3 residues: CASSWGLAGGAGELFF. The CDR3 DNA follows: TGTGCCAGCAGCTGGGGACTAGCGGGGGGGGCCGGGGAGCTGTTTTTT.

The chain uses TRBV7-3 and TRBJ1-3; D is ambiguous. V lost 6 bases, J lost 1 base, and 7 bases lay in between. The CDR3 contains 13 residues. The germline V gene encodes CDR1 SGHTA and CDR2 FQGTGA. CDR3 sequence: CASSFESGNTIYF. The CDR3, as DNA: TGTGCCAGCAGTTTCGAGTCTGGAAACACCATATATTTT.

The chain is built from TRBV23-1 and TRBJ1-5, with D perhaps TRBD1 (6 bases). TRBV23-1 is designated an ORF whose function remains uncertain. This CDR3 is built from 16 residues. The V end was cut by 2 bases, the J end by 2 bases, with 13 bases between. As DNA, the CDR3 is TGCGCCAGCAGTCAACGGACAGAGGATTGCAATCAGCCCCAGCATTTT. It codes for CASSQRTEDCNQPQHF.

Only one count was recorded for this clone. This chain links TRBV6-6 with TRBJ1-6; the D gene is possibly TRBD1 (6 bases). CDR3 length: 14 residues. The V gene's germline CDR1 is MNHNY and CDR2 SVGAGI (reference sequence). The V end lost 5 bases, the J end lost 10 bases, and 15 bases lay between the germline ends. DNA for the CDR3: TGTGCCAGCAGTCCCACAGGGTTAGAATCACCCCTCCACTTT. Its protein product is CASSPTGLESPLHF.

This rearrangement joins TRBV5-1 to TRBJ1-2; 9 bases align to TRBD1. The V gene's germline CDR1 is SGHRS and CDR2 YFSETQ. After removal of 4 bases from V and 2 bases from J, the junction contained 9 bases not matched to a gene. The CDR3 spans 16 residues. The CDR3 protein is CASSHPPGQGNYGYTF. The CDR3 nucleotides read TGCGCCAGCAGCCACCCACCGGGACAGGGCAACTATGGCTACACCTTC.

The chain combines TRBV5-1 with TRBJ1-4; 8 positions agree with TRBD1. The V gene end was trimmed by 0 bases and the J gene end by 3 bases; junction bases not matched to a gene: 4. Per germline, CDR1 SGHRS and CDR2 YFSETQ. This CDR3 is 16 amino acids long. CDR3 residues: CASSLVRQGPNEKLFF. The CDR3 bases are TGCGCCAGCAGCTTGGTCCGACAGGGGCCTAATGAAAAACTGTTTTTT.

This clone has a single count. The DNA for the CDR3 is TGTGCCAGTAGTATAACCGGGACAGGGGTTTTCGGCAATCAGCCCCAGCATTTT. Translating it yields CASSITGTGVFGNQPQHF. The chain joins TRBV19 to TRBJ1-5, with 10 positions matching TRBD1. The CDR3 loop spans 18 amino acids. Germline V gene sequence: CDR1 LNHDA, CDR2 SQIVND (reference sequence). Trimming removed 2 bases from V and 2 bases from J; junction bases left unmatched: 9.

The genes are TRBV7-2 and TRBJ2-2, with 7 positions matching TRBD1. The CDR3 extends over 14 amino acids. Looked up from germline, CDR1 is SGHTA and CDR2 is FQGNSA. V lost 7 bases and J lost 4; bases outside the gene matches: 6. CDR3: CASIPGQSTGELFF. The CDR3 coding sequence is TGTGCCAGCATACCGGGACAGAGCACCGGGGAGCTGTTTTTT.

For this clone: Its ends do not fully match the called genes, so a read error is possible. The rearrangement links TRBV11-2 to TRBJ1-1; no definite D call. In germline, CDR1 is SGHAT, CDR2 FQNNGV. CDR3 length equals 11 residues. This chain's CDR3 is CDSSLFGEAFF. As DNA, the CDR3 is TGTGACAGCAGCTTATTCGGTGAAGCTTTCTTT.

This clone has more than one count but fewer than ten. The CDR3 here is CASSLRVSGEAFF. As DNA, the CDR3 is TGTGCCAGCAGCTTGCGGGTATCCGGTGAAGCTTTCTTT. The chain joins TRBV5-6 to TRBJ1-1, with no clear D. The CDR3 sequence is 13 residues long. The germline V and J ends were trimmed by 1 base and 7 bases, with 11 bases remaining between them. The germline gives CDR1 SGHDT, CDR2 YYEEEE.

The J gene is TRBJ2-3, the V gene TRBV5-4; TRBD2 aligns across 11 bases. The germline V gene has CDR1 SGHNT and CDR2 YYREEE (reference sequence). CDR3 length equals 16 residues. V lost 2 bases, J lost 6 bases, and 8 bases stayed unmatched. The DNA of the CDR3 is TGTGCCAGCAGCTTTAGGCTAGCGGGGGGCTGGGATACGCAGTATTTT. Protein sequence: CASSFRLAGGWDTQYF.

As for this clone: At one end, the junction sequence differs from germline, possibly due to a read error. J is TRBJ1-2 and V is TRBV7-9; no clear D gene. Germline CDR1 is SEHNR and CDR2 is FQNEAQ (reference sequence). The CDR3 length is 12 residues. The CDR3 here is CSSSPTAYGYTF. Written as DNA, the CDR3 is TGTTCCAGCAGCCCCACAGCCTATGGCTACACCTTC. Full variable domain (outside the CDR3, taken from reference TRBV7-9 and TRBJ1-2): DTGVSQNPRHKITKRGQNVTFRCDPISEHNRLYWYRQTLGQGPEFLTYFQNEAQLEKSRLLSDRFSAERPKGSFSTLEIQRTEQGDSAMYLCSSSPTAYGYTFGSGTRLTVV.

V is TRBV5-4 and J is TRBJ1-2; 9 bases are a match to TRBD1. Germline CDR1 SGHNT, CDR2 YYREEE (reference sequence). This CDR3 contains 15 residues. With 4 bases clipped from V and 8 bases from J, the junction kept 12 bases outside the gene matches. The CDR3 sequence is CASSAGRDREGGYTF. The CDR3 DNA follows: TGTGCCAGCAGCGCCGGCCGGGACAGGGAGGGAGGCTACACCTTC.

This clone was seen more than once but under ten times. V is TRBV4-1 and J is TRBJ1-6; tentative D call: TRBD1 (6 bases). The CDR3 length is 16 residues. V was trimmed by 0 bases and J by 9 bases, leaving 15 bases between them. The V gene's germline CDR1 is MGHRA and CDR2 YSYEKL. The CDR3 nucleotides read TGCGCCAGCAGCCAAGAGGGTTTGGGGGCTGCTTCACCCCTCCACTTT. It yields the protein CASSQEGLGAASPLHF.

This clone was detected a few times. V gene TRBV6-6 combines with J gene TRBJ1-1; D ambiguous. This CDR3 has 16 residues. V was pared by 2 bases and J by 1 base, with 14 bases between. CDR1 and CDR2 (germline): MNHNY, SVGAGI (reference sequence). The CDR3 reads CASSYEAAPTNTEAFF. As DNA, the CDR3 is TGTGCCAGCAGTTACGAGGCCGCCCCCACGAACACTGAAGCTTTCTTT.

The rearrangement links TRBV7-3 to TRBJ2-1, with 12 positions matching TRBD2. Unmatched junction bases numbered 3, after V lost 5 bases and J lost 10 bases. This CDR3 is 13 amino acids long. Germline lookup yields CDR1 SGHTA and CDR2 FQGTGA. CDR3 region: CASSPGTSGEQFF. The CDR3 nucleotides are TGTGCCAGCAGCCCCGGGACTAGCGGGGAGCAGTTCTTC.

The chain uses TRBV28 and TRBJ1-4; 9 bases are shared with TRBD1. In germline, CDR1 is MDHEN, CDR2 SYDVKM. The CDR3 has 17 residues. J gave up 7 bases and V 4 bases, and 13 bases lay outside the gene matches. CDR3 nucleotides: TGTGCCAGCAGTTCTACCCACAGGGGGCGAGGGGGTGAAAAACTGTTTTTT. Protein sequence: CASSSTHRGRGGEKLFF.

Note on this clone: One end of the junction is discordant with germline, which a read error may explain. This chain connects TRBV7-9 to TRBJ1-4, with 7 bases fitting TRBD1. The CDR3 runs 16 residues. Germline CDR1 reads SEHNR; CDR2 reads FQNEAQ (reference sequence). The CDR3 protein is CSSSLSWDRTNEKLFF. As DNA, the CDR3 is TGTTCCAGCAGCTTATCTTGGGACAGAACTAATGAAAAACTGTTTTTT.